These T cell receptor beta chains were read from a single sample in a study of blood T cells in healthy people across ages. TCRdb reprocessed the 5' RACE reads with MiXCR, giving one entry per CDR3 protein. The table lists 550,000 to 700,000 distinct CDR3 sequences, 25% to 30% of them singletons, with about 18% in the top ten. Sequenced: blood. These receptor sequences come from a woman aged 65 to 85 in good health. Both conserved end residues are part of each CDR3. D genes are given only for firm matches. Not all rows give a size; the values are once, few, many and, for expanded clones, a class.

j_call,v_call,d_call,clone_size,cdr3_nt,cdr3_aa
TRBJ1-6,TRBV6-6,NA,NA,TGTGCCAGCAGCCCGGACCCATTTTATAATTCACCCCTCCACTTT,CASSPDPFYNSPLHF
TRBJ1-4,TRBV5-1,NA,few,TGCGCCAGCAGCCCGGACGGGAAGAGGGAAAAACTGTTTTTT,CASSPDGKREKLFF
TRBJ1-6,TRBV2,NA,NA,TGTGCCAGCAGTGGGGGGAGAGCTTCACCCCTCCACTTT,CASSGGRASPLHF
TRBJ1-1,TRBV7-3,NA,many,TGTGCCAGCAGTTTAAGCAGGAACACTGAAGCTTTCTTT,CASSLSRNTEAFF
TRBJ2-7,TRBV20-1,NA,NA,TGCAGTGCTAGTCATGAGGCGGGCGAGCAGTACTTC,CSASHEAGEQYF
TRBJ1-2,TRBV7-2,NA,NA,TGTGCCAGCAGCTACAGTCGCTATGGCTACACCTTC,CASSYSRYGYTF
TRBJ1-1,TRBV5-1,NA,NA,TGCGCCAGCAGCTTGAATGGGTCCCCGGAAGCTTTCTTT,CASSLNGSPEAFF
TRBJ2-7,TRBV10-3,NA,few,TGTGCCATCAGCGAGCTTACCTACGAGCAGTACTTC,CAISELTYEQYF
TRBJ2-7,TRBV7-2,TRBD1,NA,TGTGCCAGCAGCGTAACCGGGACAGCCTACTACGAGCAGTACTTC,CASSVTGTAYYEQYF
TRBJ1-2,TRBV4-2,TRBD1,NA,TGTGCCAGCAGCCAAGCGGACAGGGGAAGTAACTATGGCTACACCTTC,CASSQADRGSNYGYTF
TRBJ1-1,TRBV4-2,NA,NA,TGTGCCAGCAGCCAAGGGAGCTTGAACACTGAAGCTTTCTTT,CASSQGSLNTEAFF
TRBJ1-4,TRBV7-2,NA,NA,TGTGCCAGCAGCCTTGGACCCGGCGGTGAAAAACTGTTTTTT,CASSLGPGGEKLFF
TRBJ1-6,TRBV18,NA,NA,TGTGCCAGCTCACCCACGAATAATTCACCCCTCCACTTT,CASSPTNNSPLHF
TRBJ2-4,TRBV4-3,NA,NA,TGCGCCAGCAGCCAAAGTCCCGGGGTCCTGGACATTCAGTACTTC,CASSQSPGVLDIQYF
TRBJ2-7,TRBV10-3,TRBD1,NA,TGTGCCATCAGTGAGCAGGGACAGGGATTAAACGAGCAGTACTTC,CAISEQGQGLNEQYF
TRBJ2-1,TRBV5-1,NA,NA,TGCGCCAGCAGCTCCAACAGGGACCGCTACAATGAGCAGTTCTTC,CASSSNRDRYNEQFF
TRBJ1-2,TRBV5-5,TRBD1,NA,TGTGCCAGCGGGGACAGGGGCCGCTTCTACTATGGCTACACCTTC,CASGDRGRFYYGYTF
TRBJ1-5,TRBV20-1,NA,NA,TGCAGTGCTAGAGACCCTCGGACCCTCGGGGGCAATCAGCCCCAGCATTTT,CSARDPRTLGGNQPQHF
TRBJ2-5,TRBV29-1,NA,NA,TGCAGCGTTGAACGAGCGGATGAGACCCGGTACTTC,CSVERADETRYF
TRBJ1-3,TRBV7-9,NA,NA,TGTGCCAGCAGCTTAGGAGAGTCTGGAAACACCATATATTTT,CASSLGESGNTIYF
TRBJ2-2,TRBV10-3,NA,NA,TGTGCCATCACCAACACCGGGGAGCTGTTTTTT,CAITNTGELFF
TRBJ1-6,TRBV3-1,NA,NA,TGTGCCAGCAGCCAAGAGGGGGGACGCTCCTATAATTCACCCCTCCACTTT,CASSQEGGRSYNSPLHF
TRBJ2-1,TRBV11-2,TRBD2,few,TGTGCCAGCAGCCAAAGTTGGTACGGGGGGACCGCCTACAATGAGCAGTTCTTC,CASSQSWYGGTAYNEQFF
TRBJ2-7,TRBV6-1,NA,NA,TGTGCCAGGCTACCCGGGACCTACTTAGAAGACGAGCAGTACTTC,CARLPGTYLEDEQYF
TRBJ2-5,TRBV7-8,TRBD2,NA,TGTGCCAGCAGCTTAGAGGGTGGGACTAGCGGGAGAGCCAGGCAGACCCAGTACTTC,CASSLEGGTSGRARQTQYF
TRBJ2-7,TRBV7-6,NA,NA,TGTGCCAGCAGCTTCGCGCAGGGCGAAGAGCAGTACTTC,CASSFAQGEEQYF
TRBJ2-4,TRBV7-2,NA,NA,TGTGCCTGCAGCTTAGGAAAACCAAACATTCAGTACTTC,CACSLGKPNIQYF
TRBJ2-2,TRBV12-3/TRBV12-4,NA,NA,TGTGCCAGCAGAATGGCTAGCCTTAAGGCCGGGGAGCTGTTTTTT,CASRMASLKAGELFF
TRBJ2-5,TRBV7-2,TRBD2,few,TGTGCCAGCAGCTTCCAGCGGGGGGACGGAGAGACCCAGTACTTC,CASSFQRGDGETQYF
TRBJ2-1,TRBV21-1,NA,few,TGTGCCAGCAGCAAACCTTACAATGAGCAGTTCTTC,CASSKPYNEQFF
TRBJ2-5,TRBV7-9,NA,NA,TGTGCCAGCAGCTTAGTGATTCGGGACATACAAGAGACCCAGTACTTC,CASSLVIRDIQETQYF
TRBJ2-7,TRBV7-2,NA,NA,TGTGCCAGCAGCTTACAACTACGGCAGGGGTACGAGCAGTACTTC,CASSLQLRQGYEQYF
TRBJ1-1,TRBV6-2/TRBV6-3,NA,NA,TGTGCCAGCAGTTTGGGATGGACTGAAGCTTTCTTT,CASSLGWTEAFF
TRBJ2-5,TRBV24-1,NA,few,TGTGCCACCAGTGATTCGACCCGGGTAGCCTTGGAGACCCAGTACTTC,CATSDSTRVALETQYF
TRBJ2-1,TRBV6-6,TRBD2,once,TGTGCCAGCAGCCGAGAAACTAGCGCCTACAATGAGCAGTTCTTC,CASSRETSAYNEQFF
TRBJ2-6,TRBV24-1,NA,NA,TGTGCCACCAGTGCCGGGGACTGGGGAGTGGGCTCTGGGGCCAACGTCCTGACTTTC,CATSAGDWGVGSGANVLTF
TRBJ1-2,TRBV7-2,NA,NA,TGTGCCAGCAGCTTAGCCACTGCTAATGGCTACACCTTC,CASSLATANGYTF
TRBJ2-5,TRBV5-1,TRBD2,few,TGCGCCAGCAGCTTGGTACTAGCGGGCGTCTCGGAGACCCAGTACTTC,CASSLVLAGVSETQYF
TRBJ2-4,TRBV11-2,NA,NA,TGTGCCAGCAGCTCTCCGGGACTAGCCAAAAACATTCAGTACTTC,CASSSPGLAKNIQYF
TRBJ2-1,TRBV20-1,NA,few,TGCAGTGCCCCCCGGGACAATGAGCAGTTCTTC,CSAPRDNEQFF
TRBJ1-6,TRBV7-6,NA,NA,TGTGCCAGCAGCCCCTCCCCAATGGTAGGGTTTGATTCACCCCTCCACTTT,CASSPSPMVGFDSPLHF